This is a list of T cell receptor beta chains from one sample in a study of metastatic and nonmetastatic thyroid tumors. TCRdb used MiXCR to call clones anew from the PCR reads. The repertoire has around 40,000 clones, roughly a sixth of them found once; the top ten carry around 6.6%. The specimen sequenced was blood. The receptors shown here come from a male donor with papillary thyroid cancer or a benign thyroid nodule (not recorded which). Some clones in this sample may be carry-over from other donors' samples. Both conserved end residues are part of each CDR3. Fields, in order: CDR3 length, V gene, D gene, clone size, J gene, CDR3 protein, CDR3 DNA. A D gene is named only where the DNA matches it firmly. Size is stated for part of the rows, as once, few or many counts, or as a class when the clone is expanded.

>14|TRBV6-4|TRBD2|many|TRBJ2-3
CASSLAGGPDTQYF
TGTGCCAGCAGTTTAGCGGGAGGGCCAGATACGCAGTATTTT
>15|TRBV7-9|NA|many|TRBJ1-5
CASSLGGGGSQPQHF
TGTGCCAGCAGCTTAGGGGGCGGGGGATCGCAGCCCCAGCATTTT
>15|TRBV7-2|TRBD2|many|TRBJ2-4
CASSLELAGGPIQYF
TGTGCCAGCAGCTTAGAGCTAGCGGGGGGGCCGATTCAGTACTTC
>16|TRBV6-2/TRBV6-3|TRBD2|many|TRBJ2-3
CASSRGLAGATDTQYF
TGTGCCAGCAGCCGAGGACTAGCGGGAGCCACAGATACGCAGTATTTT
>16|TRBV20-1|TRBD2|many|TRBJ2-1
CSARDFATSGSSEQFF
TGCAGTGCTAGAGATTTTGCGACTAGCGGGAGTAGTGAGCAGTTCTTC
>15|TRBV11-1|TRBD1|many|TRBJ2-7
CASSTEPGQGYEQYF
TGTGCCAGCAGCACCGAACCGGGACAGGGGTACGAGCAGTACTTC
>14|TRBV7-8|NA|many|TRBJ2-1
CASSLVVGRDEQFF
TGTGCCAGCAGCTTAGTCGTAGGTAGGGATGAGCAGTTCTTC
>15|TRBV12-3/TRBV12-4|TRBD1|many|TRBJ2-2
CASSRETGGTGELFF
TGTGCCAGCAGCCGCGAGACAGGGGGTACCGGGGAGCTGTTTTTT
>15|TRBV12-3/TRBV12-4|TRBD2|many|TRBJ2-1
CASSTGLAGSGEQFF
TGTGCCAGCAGCACTGGACTAGCGGGCTCGGGTGAGCAGTTCTTC
>14|TRBV7-2|TRBD1|NA|TRBJ2-7
CASSFGQGVLEQYF
TGTGCCAGCAGCTTCGGACAGGGGGTTCTCGAGCAGTACTTC
>12|TRBV6-1|TRBD1|few|TRBJ1-2
CASTGDRVGYTF
TGTGCCAGCACCGGGGACAGGGTCGGCTACACCTTC
>16|TRBV11-2|NA|many|TRBJ2-3
CASGGGVVRSTDTQYF
TGTGCCAGCGGCGGCGGGGTTGTACGTAGCACAGATACGCAGTATTTT
>15|TRBV28|NA|many|TRBJ2-3
CASSLAGSFTDTQYF
TGTGCCAGCAGTTTGGCAGGGAGCTTCACAGATACGCAGTATTTT
>17|TRBV5-6|NA|NA|TRBJ1-3
CASSFRGENRIRNTIYF
TGTGCCAGCAGCTTTCGTGGGGAAAACCGGATAAGGAACACCATATATTTT
>17|TRBV3-1|TRBD2|many|TRBJ2-5
CASTPSKTSGGRETQYF
TGTGCCAGCACCCCCTCGAAGACTAGCGGGGGTCGGGAGACCCAGTACTTC
>15|TRBV4-1|NA|many|TRBJ2-7
CASSHLGLSAYEQYF
TGCGCCAGCAGCCATCTAGGGCTTTCAGCCTACGAGCAGTACTTC
>14|TRBV11-2|NA|NA|TRBJ1-4
CASSLGKGNEKLFF
TGTGCCAGCAGCTTAGGGAAGGGTAATGAAAAACTGTTTTTT
>15|TRBV2|NA|many|TRBJ2-7
CASSEAGSSSYEQYF
TGTGCCAGCAGTGAAGCCGGCTCAAGCTCCTACGAGCAGTACTTC
>11|TRBV6-1|NA|many|TRBJ2-2
CATGNTGELFF
TGTGCCACCGGAAACACCGGGGAGCTGTTTTTT
>14|TRBV19|TRBD1|many|TRBJ1-2
CASSESWDSYGYTF
TGTGCCAGTAGTGAGTCGTGGGACAGCTATGGCTACACCTTC
>14|TRBV15|NA|NA|TRBJ2-7
CATSISTDSYEQYF
TGTGCCACCAGCATATCTACAGACTCCTACGAGCAGTACTTC
>14|TRBV6-1|TRBD1|medium-sized|TRBJ2-7
CASSLGRGLGEQYF
TGTGCCAGCAGTTTGGGCAGGGGGCTAGGGGAGCAGTACTTC
>13|TRBV2|NA|few|TRBJ1-2
CASSHGTSYGYTF
TGTGCCAGCAGTCACGGGACAAGCTATGGATACACCTTC
>11|TRBV10-2|NA|many|TRBJ2-2
CASGKYGELFF
TGCGCCAGCGGGAAGTACGGGGAGCTGTTTTTT
>16|TRBV13|TRBD2|NA|TRBJ2-3
CASSSRTSGSTDTQYF
TGTGCCAGCAGCTCCCGGACTAGCGGAAGCACAGATACGCAGTATTTT
>15|TRBV7-6|TRBD1|few|TRBJ2-5
CASSSGTGVRETQYF
TGTGCCAGCAGTTCCGGGACAGGGGTTCGAGAGACCCAGTACTTC
>11|TRBV30|NA|many|TRBJ2-1
CAWVDSNEQFF
TGTGCCTGGGTAGACTCCAATGAGCAGTTCTTC
>13|TRBV27|TRBD2|few|TRBJ2-7
CVSSSREVDEQYF
TGTGTCAGCAGTTCACGGGAGGTAGACGAGCAGTACTTC
>15|TRBV6-1|TRBD2|medium-sized|TRBJ2-1
CATPARGGAYNEQFF
TGTGCCACCCCCGCCCGGGGGGGGGCCTACAATGAGCAGTTCTTC
>13|TRBV4-1|NA|NA|TRBJ2-6
CASSQGRANVLTF
TGCGCCAGCAGCCAAGGGAGGGCCAACGTCCTGACTTTC
>13|TRBV4-2|NA|many|TRBJ2-7
CASSQVIGYEQYF
TGTGCCAGCAGCCAAGTTATTGGCTACGAGCAGTACTTC
>16|TRBV25-1|NA|many|TRBJ2-3
CASSEIRGVSTDTQYF
TGTGCCAGCAGTGAAATCCGAGGCGTTAGCACAGATACGCAGTATTTT
>17|TRBV11-1|TRBD1|many|TRBJ1-2
CASSSGQPVYYNYGYTF
TGTGCCAGCAGTTCGGGACAGCCAGTCTACTATAACTATGGCTACACCTTC
>15|TRBV6-1|NA|NA|TRBJ1-5
CASSSLGGQPQPQHF
TGTGCCAGCAGTTCCCTGGGGGGGCAGCCTCAGCCCCAGCATTTT
>14|TRBV7-6|NA|NA|TRBJ2-7
CASSLSAGSYEHCF
TGTGCCAGCAGCTTGTCGGCGGGATCCTACGAGCACTGCTTC
>16|TRBV9|TRBD1|many|TRBJ2-4
CASSPGQGAAFYIQYF
TGTGCCAGCAGCCCCGGACAGGGGGCGGCTTTCTACATTCAGTACTTC
>13|TRBV7-7|NA|many|TRBJ2-7
CASSATFTNEQYF
TGTGCCAGCAGCGCTACCTTCACGAACGAGCAGTACTTC
>12|TRBV29-1|NA|many|TRBJ1-1
CSVGVSGYEAFF
TGCAGCGTTGGTGTGTCAGGGTATGAAGCTTTCTTT
>17|TRBV18|TRBD2|many|TRBJ2-3
CASSKLGLAGSTDTQYF
TGTGCCAGCTCAAAGTTGGGACTAGCGGGAAGCACAGATACGCAGTATTTT
>14|TRBV11-3|TRBD1|NA|TRBJ1-1
CASSSDRGNAEAFF
TGTGCCAGCAGCTCTGACAGGGGCAATGCTGAAGCTTTCTTT
>14|TRBV20-1|NA|NA|TRBJ1-1
CSASPGTQNTEAFF
TGCAGTGCGAGCCCCGGGACCCAGAACACTGAAGCTTTCTTT
>17|TRBV24-1|NA|many|TRBJ2-1
CATSDSRQLSSYNEQFF
TGTGCCACCAGTGATTCCAGACAACTAAGCTCCTACAATGAGCAGTTCTTC
>15|TRBV28|TRBD1|many|TRBJ1-5
CASSFGQQGHQPQHF
TGTGCCAGCAGTTTTGGGCAACAGGGGCATCAGCCCCAGCATTTT
>15|TRBV25-1|NA|NA|TRBJ2-7
CASSGLTGTSYEQYF
TGTGCCAGCAGTGGGCTAACCGGGACCAGCTACGAGCAGTACTTC
>12|TRBV3-1|NA|many|TRBJ2-2
CASSQVIGELFF
TGTGCCAGCAGCCAAGTGATCGGGGAGCTGTTTTTT
>15|TRBV6-1|TRBD1|many|TRBJ2-5
CASSRVAGGGETQYF
TGTGCCAGCAGTCGGGTGGCAGGGGGCGGGGAGACCCAGTACTTC
>16|TRBV7-8|NA|many|TRBJ1-5
CASSFGGDLRNQPQHF
TGTGCCAGCAGCTTTGGGGGGGATCTACGCAATCAGCCCCAGCATTTT
>15|TRBV18|NA|many|TRBJ2-7
CASSLSGTKVYEQYF
TGTGCCAGCTCACTTTCCGGGACCAAAGTCTACGAGCAGTACTTC
>13|TRBV6-4|NA|few|TRBJ2-2
CASSYRNTGDLFF
TGTGCCAGCAGTTACCGGAACACCGGGGATCTGTTTTTT